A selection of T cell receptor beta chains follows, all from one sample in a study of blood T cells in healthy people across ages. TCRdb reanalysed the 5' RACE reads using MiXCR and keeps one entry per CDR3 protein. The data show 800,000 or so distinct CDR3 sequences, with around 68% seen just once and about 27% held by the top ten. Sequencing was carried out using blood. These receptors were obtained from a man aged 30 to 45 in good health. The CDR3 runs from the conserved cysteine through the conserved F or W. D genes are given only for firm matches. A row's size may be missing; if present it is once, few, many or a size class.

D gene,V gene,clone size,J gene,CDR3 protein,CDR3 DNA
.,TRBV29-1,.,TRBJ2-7,CSVEDLGYEQYF,TGCAGCGTTGAAGATCTGGGTTACGAGCAGTACTTC
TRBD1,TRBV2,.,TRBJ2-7,CARKNGQGLHEQYF,TGTGCCAGAAAGAACGGACAGGGACTCCACGAGCAGTACTTC
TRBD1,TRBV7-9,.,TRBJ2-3,CASSFRGPGIDTQYF,TGTGCCAGCAGCTTTAGGGGGCCAGGAATAGATACGCAGTATTTT
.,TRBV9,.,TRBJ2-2,CASSVGTGHYTGELFF,TGTGCCAGCAGCGTAGGGACGGGACACTACACCGGGGAGCTGTTTTTT
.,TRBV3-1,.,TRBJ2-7,CASSQEGLYEQYF,TGTGCCAGCAGCCAAGAAGGGCTCTACGAGCAGTACTTC
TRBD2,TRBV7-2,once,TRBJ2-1,CASSLWSGRGGQFF,TGTGCCAGCAGCTTATGGTCGGGGCGGGGGGGCCAGTTCTTC
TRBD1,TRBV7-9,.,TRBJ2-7,CATGTAPDYEQYF,TGTGCCACCGGGACAGCTCCCGACTACGAGCAGTACTTC
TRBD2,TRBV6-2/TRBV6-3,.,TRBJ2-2,CASSYSGTRSTGELFF,TGTGCCAGCAGTTACTCCGGGACTAGGAGCACCGGGGAGCTGTTTTTT
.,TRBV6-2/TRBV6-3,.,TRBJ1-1,CASSRALSTEAFF,TGTGCCAGCAGCCGGGCCCTGAGCACTGAAGCTTTCTTT
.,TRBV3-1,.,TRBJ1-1,CASSPDGGRTEAFF,TGTGCCAGCAGCCCCGACGGGGGGAGGACTGAAGCTTTCTTT
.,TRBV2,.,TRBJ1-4,CASNGDASNPSEKLFF,TGTGCCAGCAACGGCGACGCCTCGAATCCTAGTGAAAAACTGTTTTTT
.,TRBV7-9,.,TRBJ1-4,CASSHSGSREKLFF,TGTGCCAGCAGCCATTCAGGGAGCCGGGAAAAACTGTTTTTT
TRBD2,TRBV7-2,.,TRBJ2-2,CASTRTSGGSPGELFF,TGTGCCAGCACCCGCACTAGCGGGGGGTCTCCCGGGGAGCTGTTTTTT
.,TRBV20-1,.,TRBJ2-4,CSARDGQGIQYF,TGCAGTGCTAGAGATGGCCAGGGCATTCAGTACTTC
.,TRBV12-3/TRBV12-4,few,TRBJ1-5,CASSFGGQDQPQHF,TGTGCCAGCAGTTTCGGGGGGCAGGATCAGCCCCAGCATTTT
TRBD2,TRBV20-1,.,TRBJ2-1,CSALYTLAGKTYNEQFF,TGCAGTGCTCTCTATACCTTAGCGGGGAAGACCTACAATGAGCAGTTCTTC
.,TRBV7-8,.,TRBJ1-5,CASSLVGGGRNQPQHF,TGTGCCAGCAGCTTAGTCGGCGGAGGGCGCAATCAGCCCCAGCATTTT
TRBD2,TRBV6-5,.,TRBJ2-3,CASSNSPGLAGRSADTQYF,TGTGCCAGCAGTAACAGCCCGGGACTAGCGGGGAGAAGCGCAGATACGCAGTATTTT
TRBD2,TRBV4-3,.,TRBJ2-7,CASSPQWLAGGSYEQYF,TGCGCCAGCAGCCCCCAATGGCTAGCGGGGGGCTCCTACGAGCAGTACTTC
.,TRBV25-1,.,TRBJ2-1,CASREEGNSYNEQFF,TGTGCCAGCAGGGAGGAGGGAAACTCCTACAATGAGCAGTTCTTC
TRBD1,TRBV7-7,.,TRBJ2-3,CASSQDRSSTDTQYF,TGTGCCAGCAGCCAGGACAGGTCTAGCACAGATACGCAGTATTTT
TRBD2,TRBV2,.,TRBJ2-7,CGTSGGVSSYEQYF,TGTGGAACTAGCGGGGGAGTGAGCTCCTACGAGCAGTACTTC
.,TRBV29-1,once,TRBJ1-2,CSLNGANYGYTF,TGCAGCCTAAATGGGGCCAACTATGGCTACACCTTC
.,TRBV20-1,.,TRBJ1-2,CSAIRAWDGYTF,TGCAGTGCTATCAGGGCTTGGGATGGCTACACCTTC
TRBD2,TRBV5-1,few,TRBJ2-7,CASRTSGGCEQYF,TGCGCCAGCAGGACTAGCGGGGGATGCGAGCAGTACTTC
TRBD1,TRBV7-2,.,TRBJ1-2,CASSSTGVGGYTF,TGTGCCAGCAGCTCCACAGGGGTTGGTGGCTACACCTTC
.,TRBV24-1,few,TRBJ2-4,CATSDPGVDRRNIQYF,TGTGCCACCAGTGATCCCGGAGTCGACAGGAGGAACATTCAGTACTTC
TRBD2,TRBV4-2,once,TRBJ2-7,CASSQDEGGSFYNEQYF,TGTGCCAGCAGCCAAGATGAGGGCGGGAGCTTCTACAATGAGCAGTACTTC
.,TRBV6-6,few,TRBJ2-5,CASSYEKTQYF,TGTGCCAGCAGTTACGAGAAGACCCAGTACTTC
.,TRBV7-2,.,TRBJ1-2,CASSDAYHYGYTF,TGTGCCAGCAGCGACGCCTACCACTATGGCTACACCTTC
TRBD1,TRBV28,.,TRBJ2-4,CASSSSGQGANIQYF,TGTGCCAGCAGCTCATCCGGACAGGGGGCGAACATTCAGTACTTC
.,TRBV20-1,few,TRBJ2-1,CSTLTGLNEQFF,TGCAGTACCCTTACAGGGCTGAATGAGCAGTTCTTC
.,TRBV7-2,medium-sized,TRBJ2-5,CASSSTWETQYF,TGTGCCAGCAGCTCTACCTGGGAGACCCAGTACTTC
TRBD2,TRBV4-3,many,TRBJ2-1,CASSQGTSGGYNEQFF,TGCGCCAGCAGCCAAGGGACTAGCGGGGGGTACAATGAGCAGTTCTTC
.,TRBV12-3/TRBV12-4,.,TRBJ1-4,CASTRGQQYEKLFF,TGTGCCAGCACCAGGGGACAACAGTACGAAAAACTGTTTTTT
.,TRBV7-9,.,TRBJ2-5,CASSLGGSLTETQYF,TGTGCCAGCAGCTTAGGGGGAAGTTTGACAGAGACCCAGTACTTC
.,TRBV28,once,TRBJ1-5,CASSIQNQPQHF,TGTGCCAGCAGTATACAGAATCAGCCCCAGCATTTT
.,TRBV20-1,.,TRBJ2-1,CSARSPAGRNEQFF,TGCAGTGCTAGAAGCCCCGCGGGTAGGAATGAGCAGTTCTTC
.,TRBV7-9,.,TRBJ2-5,CASSLERYF,TGTGCCAGCAGCTTAGAAAGGTACTTC
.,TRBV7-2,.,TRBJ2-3,CASSMDYTSTDTQYF,TGTGCCAGCAGCATGGACTATACTAGCACAGATACGCAGTATTTT
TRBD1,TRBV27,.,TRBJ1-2,CASSLLRGQDGYTF,TGTGCCAGCAGTTTACTCAGGGGACAGGATGGCTACACCTTC